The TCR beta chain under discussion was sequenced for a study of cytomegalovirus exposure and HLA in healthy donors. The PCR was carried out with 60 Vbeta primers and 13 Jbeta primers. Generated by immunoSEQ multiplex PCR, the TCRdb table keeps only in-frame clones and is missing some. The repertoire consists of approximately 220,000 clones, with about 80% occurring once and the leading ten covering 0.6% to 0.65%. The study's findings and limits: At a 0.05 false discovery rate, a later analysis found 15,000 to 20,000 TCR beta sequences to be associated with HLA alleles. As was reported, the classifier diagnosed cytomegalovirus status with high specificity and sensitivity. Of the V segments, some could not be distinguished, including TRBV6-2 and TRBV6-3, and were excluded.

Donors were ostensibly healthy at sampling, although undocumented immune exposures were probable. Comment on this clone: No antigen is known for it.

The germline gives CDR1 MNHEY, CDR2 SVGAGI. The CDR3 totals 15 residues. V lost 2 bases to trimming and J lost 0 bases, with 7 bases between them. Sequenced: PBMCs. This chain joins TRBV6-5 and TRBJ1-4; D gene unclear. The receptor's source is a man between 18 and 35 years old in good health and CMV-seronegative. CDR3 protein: CASSYHAATNEKLFF. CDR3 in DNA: TGTGCCAGCAGTTACCATGCAGCAACTAATGAAAAACTGTTTTTT.